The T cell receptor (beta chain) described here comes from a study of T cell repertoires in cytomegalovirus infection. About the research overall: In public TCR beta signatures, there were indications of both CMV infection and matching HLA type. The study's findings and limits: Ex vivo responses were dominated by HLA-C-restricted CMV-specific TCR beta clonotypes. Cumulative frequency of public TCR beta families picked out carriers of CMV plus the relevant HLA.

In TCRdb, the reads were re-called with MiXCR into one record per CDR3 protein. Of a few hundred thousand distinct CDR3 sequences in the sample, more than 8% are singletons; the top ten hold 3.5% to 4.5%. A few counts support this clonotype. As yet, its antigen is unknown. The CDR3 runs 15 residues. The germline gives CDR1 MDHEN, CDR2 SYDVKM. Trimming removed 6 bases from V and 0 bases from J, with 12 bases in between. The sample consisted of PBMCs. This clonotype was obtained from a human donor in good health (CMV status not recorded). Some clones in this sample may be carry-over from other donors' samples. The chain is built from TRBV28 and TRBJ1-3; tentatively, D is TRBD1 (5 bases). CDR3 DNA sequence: TGTGCCAGCAGGATCCGACAGCACTCTGGAAACACCATATATTTT. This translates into CASRIRQHSGNTIYF.